The next 9 T cell receptor beta chains were all read from a single sample in a study of shared clonotypes between healthy human individuals. TCRdb's table, derived via immunoSEQ multiplex PCR, lists solely in-frame clones and lacks some. The table records some 1,600,000 clones, roughly 98% of them present only once. Sample: naive CD4+ T cells sorted from blood. Subset of the sample: CD45RA+ positively selected. These receptors came from a man younger than 40 in good health.

This chain joins TRBV28 and TRBJ1-1; D uncertain. The CDR3 consists of 13 residues. Germline CDR1 reads MDHEN; CDR2 reads SYDVKM. Trimming shortened V by 6 bases and J by 0 bases, and 8 bases separated the two germline ends. DNA of the CDR3: TGTGCCAGCAGCAGCCTTATGAACACTGAAGCTTTCTTT. This translates into CASSSLMNTEAFF.

The CDR3 region is CASSPPTRNTEAFF. CDR3 nucleotides: TGTGCCAGCTCCCCCCCGACTCGGAACACTGAAGCTTTCTTT. The chain carries TRBV18 and TRBJ1-1; D call uncertain. Germline V gives CDR1 KGHSH, CDR2 LQKENI. Trimming removed 6 bases at V and 1 base at J, with 12 bases between. This CDR3 has 14 amino acids.

The CDR3: CASCRLAGYNEQFF. The DNA for the CDR3 is TGTGCCAGCTGTAGACTAGCGGGCTACAATGAGCAGTTCTTC. The rearrangement uses TRBV6-6 and TRBJ2-1; TRBD2 matches 10 bases. The junction had 4 bases not matched to a gene; V was cut back by 8 bases and J by 3 bases. The CDR3 contains 14 residues. Looked up from germline, CDR1 is MNHNY and CDR2 is SVGAGI (reference sequence).

The J gene is TRBJ2-5, the V gene TRBV7-6; 9 bases are a match to TRBD1. The CDR3 runs 17 residues. J lost 6 bases, V lost 3 bases, and 14 bases had no gene match. Germline CDR1 is SGHVS and CDR2 is FNYEAQ. CDR3 sequence: CASSLGTGQGSGKTQYF. The CDR3 nucleotides are TGTGCCAGCAGCTTGGGGACGGGACAGGGCAGTGGCAAGACCCAGTACTTC.

The V and J genes are TRBV7-9 and TRBJ2-7, with TRBD2 matching over 8 bases. The CDR3 contains 17 residues. Trimming cost V 5 bases and J 4 bases; bases outside gene matches: 16. The germline V gene encodes CDR1 SEHNR and CDR2 FQNEAQ (reference sequence). The CDR3 DNA reads as TGTGCCAGCAGCCCTCGGGGTAGCGGGACCACAAATTACGAGCAGTACTTC. This encodes CASSPRGSGTTNYEQYF.

The chain combines TRBV7-9 with TRBJ1-1; D gene ambiguous. The CDR3 is 14 residues long. Germline CDR1 reads SEHNR; CDR2 reads FQNEAQ (reference sequence). V was pared by 3 bases and J by 1 base, with 9 bases between. CDR3 bases: TGTGCCAGCAGCTTCGACAAGAAGAACACTGAAGCTTTCTTT. Translation: CASSFDKKNTEAFF.

The chain is built from TRBV19 and TRBJ2-1; D unresolved. Between the trimmed V and J ends, which lost 5 bases and 0 bases, there was a span of 11 bases. The germline V gene encodes CDR1 LNHDA and CDR2 SQIVND (reference sequence). The CDR3 length is 15 residues. CDR3 in DNA: TGTGCCAGTAGTGCTCCGGCGAGCTCCTACAATGAGCAGTTCTTC. Translating it yields CASSAPASSYNEQFF.

The rearrangement uses TRBV19 and TRBJ2-6, with TRBD1 matching over 7 bases. CDR1 and CDR2 from the germline V gene are LNHDA and SQIVND (reference sequence). The V gene end was trimmed by 7 bases and the J gene end by 5 bases; junction bases not matched to a gene: 11. The CDR3 is made up of 16 amino acids. In DNA form, the CDR3 reads TGTGCCAGTATCGCAGGGCAGGGGGTAAGGGCCAACGTCCTGACTTTC. It specifies CASIAGQGVRANVLTF. Supplemented by reference TRBV19 and TRBJ2-6, the full variable domain reads DGGITQSPKYLFRKEGQNVTLSCEQNLNHDAMYWYRQDPGQGLRLIYYSQIVNDFQKGDIAEGYSVSREKKESFPLTVTSAQKNPTAFYLCASIAGQGVRANVLTFGAGSRLTVL.

The genes are TRBV7-2 and TRBJ2-1; D may match TRBD1 or TRBD2 (5 bases each). This CDR3 has 15 residues. Germline V lookup: CDR1 SGHTA, CDR2 FQGNSA. V shed 1 base and J shed 8 bases, with 15 bases lying between them. CDR3: CASSLGGPQRDEQFF. For the CDR3, the DNA is TGTGCCAGCAGCTTAGGGGGACCCCAGAGGGATGAGCAGTTCTTC.